Given below is one TCR beta chain in context. This clonotype was recorded at least ten times. What this receptor recognizes is not known. Per-base quality was not reported, and no clone a single base away is much larger than it. Library generation was performed with PCR. Sequencing used a HiSeq X Ten. TCR repertoires were characterized by high-throughput sequencing. TCRdb trimmed the raw reads at Q25, called clones with MiXCR and kept productive beta chains. Rows with one shared CDR3 protein collapse into an entry with the most common genes and DNA. Recorded for this sample are about 32,000 distinct CDR3 sequences; under 60% of them occurred a single time. More than 20% of the sample comes from the top ten. This entry belongs to a study of esophageal squamous cell carcinoma under preoperative chemotherapy listed by TCRdb under 2018. A note on the overall study: Both tumor-infiltrating lymphocytes and peripheral blood T cells had their TCR repertoires profiled in the study. Roughly 5 patients with primary esophageal squamous cell carcinoma made up the cohort. Repertoires from samples taken before paclitaxel-nedaplatin therapy were compared with repertoires from samples taken after paclitaxel-nedaplatin therapy. The study examined the effect of paclitaxel-nedaplatin chemotherapy on T-cell receptor repertoires in patients with esophageal squamous cell carcinoma.

The CDR3 numbers 15 residues from cysteine through phenylalanine. Just CDR3 DNA is preserved here, 45 bases in frame from base 1. Between the V and J ends, shortened by 2 bases and 4 bases respectively, the junction contains 13 bases. CDR1 and CDR2 (SGHAT, FQNNGV) derive from the germline V gene. Explained via the paper, the time point label denotes: after preoperative PTX-NDP chemotherapy. Patients received paclitaxel-nedaplatin as preoperative chemotherapy before surgery. Study-wide conclusions, independent of this receptor: Paclitaxel-nedaplatin therapy caused immediate and substantial changes in clonotype frequency, and abundant clones were more likely to contract than to amplify. A small cohort was used, with only 4 or 5 patients with esophageal squamous cell carcinoma being analyzed. After chemotherapy, peripheral T cells showed a significant rise in TCR diversity, whereas tumor-infiltrating lymphocytes did not. Post-treatment tumor-infiltrating lymphocytes appeared to be derived in part from peripheral T cells migrating into the tumor, rather than solely from local clonal changes.

The clonotype comes from a human donor with esophageal squamous cell carcinoma. The donor label of this sample is uncertain. This specimen was acquired from a patient given preoperative chemotherapy. The chain uses TRBV11-2 and TRBJ2-3; the D element might be TRBD1 or TRBD2, as each aligns at 5 bases. Here is the DNA: TGTGCCAGCAGCTTATCCGGGGCCGGGGCAGATACGCAGTATTTT. It encodes CASSLSGAGADTQYF. With the portions outside the CDR3 filled from the reference TRBV11-2 and TRBJ2-3 genes, the complete variable region becomes EAGVAQSPRYKIIEKRQSVAFWCNPISGHATLYWYQQILGQGPKLLIQFQNNGVVDDSQLPKDRFSAERLKGVDSTLKIQPAKLEDSAVYLCASSLSGAGADTQYFGPGTRLTVL.